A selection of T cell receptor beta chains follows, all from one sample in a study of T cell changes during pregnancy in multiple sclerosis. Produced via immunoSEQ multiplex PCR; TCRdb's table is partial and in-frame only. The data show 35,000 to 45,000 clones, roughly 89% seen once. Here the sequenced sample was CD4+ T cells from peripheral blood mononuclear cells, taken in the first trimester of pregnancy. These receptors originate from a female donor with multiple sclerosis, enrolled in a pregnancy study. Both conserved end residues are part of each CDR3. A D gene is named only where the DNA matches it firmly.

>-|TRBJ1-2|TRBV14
CASSQGILRGSDYGYTF
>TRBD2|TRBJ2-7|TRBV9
CASSAGLAGQPYEQYF
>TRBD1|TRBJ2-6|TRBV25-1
CASSNPGQGTNVLTF
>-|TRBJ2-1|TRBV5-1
CASSFQVYNEQFF
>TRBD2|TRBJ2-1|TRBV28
CASISGRGAANEQFF
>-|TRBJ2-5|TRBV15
CATITSAVQETQYF
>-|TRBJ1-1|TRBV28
CASSLSENTEAFF
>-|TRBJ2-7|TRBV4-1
CASSQLPGVIYEQYF
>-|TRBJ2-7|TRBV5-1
CASSLIVSPYEQYF
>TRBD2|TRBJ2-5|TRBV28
CASSSAGGPVETQYF
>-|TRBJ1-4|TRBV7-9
CASSSFDSNEKLFF
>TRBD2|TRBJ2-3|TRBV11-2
CASSKGWAGGTDTQYF
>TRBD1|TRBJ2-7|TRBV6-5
CASSRSGTGYEQYF
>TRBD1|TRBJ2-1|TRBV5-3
CARRDKGDREQFF
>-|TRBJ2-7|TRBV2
CASSDRASYEQYF
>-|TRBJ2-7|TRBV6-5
CASSYTPRGYEQYF
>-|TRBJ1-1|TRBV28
CASTPSGGSATEAFF
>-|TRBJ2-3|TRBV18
CASSPLPDRLTDTQYF
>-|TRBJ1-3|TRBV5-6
CASSSHSRSGNTIYF
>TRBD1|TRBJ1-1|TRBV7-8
CASSQGTGARAFF
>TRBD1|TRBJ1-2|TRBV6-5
CASTSLGQGYGYTF
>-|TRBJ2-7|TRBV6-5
CASSYDISSYEQYF
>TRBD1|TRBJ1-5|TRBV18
CASSPGTGSLNQPQHF
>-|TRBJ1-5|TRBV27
CASSLSSGYNQPQHF
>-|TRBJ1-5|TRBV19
CASRFGGNQPQHF
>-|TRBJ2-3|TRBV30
CAWQSGNTDTQYF